This TCR beta chain derives from a study of OX40 agonist ivuxolimab in advanced cancers. TCRdb's table, derived via immunoSEQ multiplex PCR, lists solely in-frame clones and lacks some. There are 65,000 to 85,000 clones in the sample; about 93% occur only once, and 13% to 15% lies in the top ten. Trimming removed 7 bases at V and 5 bases at J, with 20 bases between. The germline CDR1 and CDR2 sequences are SGHVS and FNYEAQ. CDR3 size: 15 residues. Sequenced here: CD4+ or CD8+ T cells sorted from blood, sampled in a trial of the OX40 agonist ivuxolimab. The clonotype originates from an adult with an advanced solid tumor such as melanoma, head and neck, liver or kidney cancer. The rearrangement joins TRBV7-6 to TRBJ2-5; D assignment may be TRBD1 or TRBD2 (5 bases each). CDR3 amino acids: CASIEIRDGPETQYF. Here the CDR3 DNA reads TGTGCCAGCATCGAGATCCGGGACGGTCCGGAGACCCAGTACTTC. The full variable domain, in which reference TRBV7-6 and TRBJ2-5 provide the parts outside the CDR3, is GAGVSQSPRYKVTKRGQDVALRCDPISGHVSLYWYRQALGQGPEFLTYFNYEAQQDKSGLPNDRFSAERPEGSISTLTIQRTEQRDSAMYRCASIEIRDGPETQYFGPGTRLLVL.